What follows are 5 T cell receptor beta chains derived from one specimen sequenced in a study of control samples from healthy donors and cancer patients. The table came from immunoSEQ multiplex PCR; TCRdb's copy has only in-frame clones and leaves some out. Here the sample spans approximately 230,000 clones, approximately 80% being singletons. The sequenced sample consisted of PBMCs. These receptors originate from a woman aged 55-75 years with lung cancer.

V gene TRBV11-2 combines with J gene TRBJ2-7; 8 bases agree with TRBD2. The CDR3 runs 13 residues. V lost 6 bases and J lost 3; bases outside the gene matches: 4. Germline V CDR1 and CDR2: SGHAT, FQNNGV. The CDR3 DNA follows: TGTGCCAGCAGTTCCCGGGGGGGCTACGAGCAGTACTTC. It encodes CASSSRGGYEQYF.

Notes on this clone: The same CDR3 arises from other DNA sequences in this sample as well. V usage is TRBV28 and J usage is TRBJ1-1; D might be TRBD1 (5 bases). Trimming left V 6 bases short and J 1 base short, with 9 bases between. The germline V gene encodes CDR1 MDHEN and CDR2 SYDVKM. The CDR3 is made up of 13 amino acids. The CDR3 DNA reads as TGTGCCAGCAGAGGGGTTGGGAACACTGAAGCTTTCTTT. This encodes CASRGVGNTEAFF.

The chain carries TRBV3-1 (or the pseudogene TRBV3-2) and TRBJ1-2; no firm D call. This CDR3 spans 14 amino acids. CDR1 is LGHDT and CDR2 is YNNKEL in the germline V gene (reference sequence). V was trimmed by 4 bases and J by 6 bases, leaving 15 bases between them. The chain's CDR3 is CASSPRTGSNGYTF. For the CDR3, the DNA is TGTGCCAGCAGCCCCCGGACGGGTAGTAATGGCTACACCTTC.

This sequence joins TRBV3-1 (or the pseudogene TRBV3-2) and TRBJ2-7; 12 nucleotides line up with TRBD2. Germline V gene data show CDR1 as LGHDT and CDR2 as YNNKEL (reference sequence). V lost 3 bases to trimming and J lost 0 bases; unmatched junction nucleotides: 6. The CDR3 runs to 17 residues. The CDR3 spells CASSHSTSGRSSYEQYF. The CDR3 region has the DNA TGTGCCAGCAGCCACTCGACTAGCGGGAGAAGCTCCTACGAGCAGTACTTC.

J is TRBJ1-2 and V is TRBV10-3; D is perhaps TRBD1 (5 bases). CDR3 length: 13 amino acids. Germline V gives CDR1 ENHRY, CDR2 SYGVKD. V was cut by 9 bases and J by 2 bases, with 13 bases left in between. The DNA of the CDR3 is TGTGCCATGGCCCCGGGGGGAAACTATGGCTACACCTTC. This gives the protein CAMAPGGNYGYTF.